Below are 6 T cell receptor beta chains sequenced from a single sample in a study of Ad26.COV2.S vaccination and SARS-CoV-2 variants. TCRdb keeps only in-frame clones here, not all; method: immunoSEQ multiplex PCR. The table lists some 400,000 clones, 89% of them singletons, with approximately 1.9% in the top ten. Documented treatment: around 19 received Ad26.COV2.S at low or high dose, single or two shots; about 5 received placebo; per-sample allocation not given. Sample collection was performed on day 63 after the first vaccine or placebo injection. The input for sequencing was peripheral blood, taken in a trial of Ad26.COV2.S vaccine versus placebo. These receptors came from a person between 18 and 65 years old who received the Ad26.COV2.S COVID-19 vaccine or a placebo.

This chain's CDR3 is CASSVGTAATYGYTF. The CDR3 DNA reads TGTGCCAGCAGCGTGGGGACAGCTGCCACCTATGGCTACACCTTC. The chain joins TRBV9 to TRBJ1-2; the match to TRBD1 covers 7 bases. Germline values: CDR1 SGDLS, CDR2 YYNGEE. There are 15 residues in the CDR3. V shed 2 bases, J shed 4 bases, and the junction held 8 bases outside the gene matches. Supplemented by reference TRBV9 and TRBJ1-2, the full variable domain reads DSGVTQTPKHLITATGQRVTLRCSPRSGDLSVYWYQQSLDQGLQFLIQYYNGEERAKGNILERFSAQQFPDLHSELNLSSLELGDSALYFCASSVGTAATYGYTFGSGTRLTVV.

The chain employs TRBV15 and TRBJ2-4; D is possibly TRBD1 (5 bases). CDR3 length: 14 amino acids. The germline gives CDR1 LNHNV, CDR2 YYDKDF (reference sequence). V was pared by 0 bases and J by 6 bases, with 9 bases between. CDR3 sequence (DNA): TGTGCCACCAGCAGAGAAGGGGTGGGAAACATTCAGTACTTC. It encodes CATSREGVGNIQYF.

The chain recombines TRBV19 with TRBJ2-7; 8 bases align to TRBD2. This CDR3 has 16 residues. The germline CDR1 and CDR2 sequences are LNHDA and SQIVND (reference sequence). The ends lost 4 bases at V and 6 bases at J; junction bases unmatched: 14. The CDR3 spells CASSNPFAGGSTEQYF. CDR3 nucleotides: TGTGCCAGTAGTAACCCCTTCGCGGGAGGCTCAACCGAGCAGTACTTC.

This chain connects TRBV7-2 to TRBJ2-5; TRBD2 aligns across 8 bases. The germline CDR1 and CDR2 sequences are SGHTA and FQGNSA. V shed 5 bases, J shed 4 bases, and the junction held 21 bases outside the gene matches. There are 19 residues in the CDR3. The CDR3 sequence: CASSPFIPYGAGVPETQYF. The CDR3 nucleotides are TGTGCCAGCAGCCCCTTCATCCCTTATGGAGCGGGAGTCCCAGAGACCCAGTACTTC.

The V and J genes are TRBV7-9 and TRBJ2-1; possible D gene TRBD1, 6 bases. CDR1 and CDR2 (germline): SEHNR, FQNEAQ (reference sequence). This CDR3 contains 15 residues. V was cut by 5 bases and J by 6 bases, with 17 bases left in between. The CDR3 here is CASSPKKGVVNEQFF. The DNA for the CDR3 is TGTGCCAGCAGCCCGAAGAAGGGGGTAGTCAATGAGCAGTTCTTC.

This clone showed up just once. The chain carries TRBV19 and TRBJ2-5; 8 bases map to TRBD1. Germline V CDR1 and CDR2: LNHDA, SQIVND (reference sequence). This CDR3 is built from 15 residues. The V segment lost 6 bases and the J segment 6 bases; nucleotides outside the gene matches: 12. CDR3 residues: CASSTLGTGGQTQYF. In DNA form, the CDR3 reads TGTGCCAGTAGCACTTTGGGGACAGGTGGACAGACCCAGTACTTC. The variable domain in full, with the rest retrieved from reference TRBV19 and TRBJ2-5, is DGGITQSPKYLFRKEGQNVTLSCEQNLNHDAMYWYRQDPGQGLRLIYYSQIVNDFQKGDIAEGYSVSREKKESFPLTVTSAQKNPTAFYLCASSTLGTGGQTQYFGPGTRLLVL.